These 7 T cell receptor beta chains came from one sample sequenced in a study of blood T cell repertoires in COVID-19. The method was immunoSEQ multiplex PCR; TCRdb's version includes in-frame clones alone and lacks a portion of them. This table has fewer than 150,000 clones, around 85% appearing once. Sequencing was performed on peripheral blood. The receptor set was obtained from a human donor in a cohort sampled during active COVID-19.

In its sample, this clone was seen a few times. The rearrangement joins TRBV5-4 to TRBJ1-5, with D possibly TRBD1 on 6 matching bases. This CDR3 region has 14 residues. Deletions cut 4 bases from V and 2 bases from J, with 10 bases between. CDR1 SGHNT and CDR2 YYREEE come from the germline V gene (reference sequence). CDR3 coding DNA: TGTGCCAGCAGCGTGGGGGGCGGCAATCAGCCCCAGCATTTT. Translated: CASSVGGGNQPQHF.

V is TRBV5-6 and J is TRBJ1-1; unclear D gene. Deletions cut 4 bases from V and 7 bases from J, with 11 bases between. Looked up from germline, CDR1 is SGHDT and CDR2 is YYEEEE. The CDR3 contains 12 residues. CDR3 nucleotide sequence: TGTGCCAGCAGCGTTGACCGGGGTGAAGCTTTCTTT. Translation: CASSVDRGEAFF.

This chain links TRBV11-3 with TRBJ2-5; the D gene is possibly TRBD1 (5 bases). The CDR3 sequence is 13 residues long. The V and J ends lost 5 bases and 0 bases respectively, with 7 bases between them. Germline V CDR1 and CDR2: SGHNT, YENEEA. CDR3 in amino acids: CASSPTDQETQYF. DNA for the CDR3: TGTGCCAGCAGCCCGACAGACCAAGAGACCCAGTACTTC.

This chain joins TRBV11-3 and TRBJ1-1; TRBD1 aligns across 9 bases. The CDR3 extends over 14 amino acids. V lost 5 bases and J lost 1; bases outside the gene matches: 2. CDR1 SGHNT and CDR2 YENEEA come from the germline V gene. CDR3 in amino acids: CASSLGQGNTEAFF. The CDR3 region has the DNA TGTGCCAGCAGCCTGGGACAGGGGAACACTGAAGCTTTCTTT.

The chain carries TRBV5-4 and TRBJ2-1; TRBD2 agrees at 12 bases. The CDR3 totals 16 residues. Germline V gene lookup returns CDR1 SGHNT and CDR2 YYREEE (reference sequence). The V and J ends lost 3 bases and 6 bases, in that order; junction bases with no gene match: 7. CDR3 coding DNA: TGTGCCAGCAGCTGGTCAGGACTAGCGGGAACCAATGAGCAGTTCTTC. The encoded protein is CASSWSGLAGTNEQFF.

This rearrangement joins TRBV3-1 (or the pseudogene TRBV3-2) to TRBJ1-5; tentatively, D is TRBD1 (5 bases). Germline CDR1 is LGHDT and CDR2 is YNNKEL (reference sequence). The CDR3 totals 16 residues. Trimming cost V 1 base and J 0 bases, with 10 bases left between them. CDR3 protein: CASSQGGGDSNQPQHF. CDR3 nucleotides: TGTGCCAGCAGCCAAGGTGGAGGGGATAGCAATCAGCCCCAGCATTTT.

V gene TRBV20-1 combines with J gene TRBJ2-7; D not certain. V lost 3 bases to trimming and J lost 0 bases, with 12 bases between them. CDR3 size: 14 residues. Germline assignment: CDR1 DFQATT and CDR2 SNEGSKA (reference sequence). CDR3 amino acids: CSASLTASSYEQYF. The CDR3 DNA is TGCAGTGCTAGTCTAACAGCAAGCTCCTACGAGCAGTACTTC.